Below, one TCR beta chain is given with its context. What it binds is not known. The junction differs from germline at one of its ends, possibly a read error. Treatment noted: around 19 received Ad26.COV2.S at low or high dose, single or two shots; about 5 received placebo; per-sample allocation not given. The study sampled participants on day 63 after the first vaccine or placebo injection. This Boston cohort included adults aged 18-55 years. These data are taken from a study of Ad26.COV2.S vaccination and SARS-CoV-2 variants. Across the whole study: By the intramuscular route, Ad26.COV2.S was given once, or twice 56 days apart.

The CDR3 spans 15 residues. Germline CDR1 is MNHEY and CDR2 is SMNVEV (reference sequence). Sequenced by immunoSEQ multiplex PCR; TCRdb stores in-frame clones only, minus some. Here the sample spans about 480,000 clones, approximately 88% being singletons. Study-wide results and limits: Placebo and vaccine recipients had non-spike TCR breadth that was similar.

Sequencing used peripheral blood, obtained in a trial of Ad26.COV2.S vaccine versus placebo. This chain links TRBV27 with TRBJ2-7; D remains unclear. The sequence came from a person between 18 and 65 years old who received the Ad26.COV2.S COVID-19 vaccine or a placebo. The CDR3 here is CASSLSPGVWYEQYF. The CDR3 bases are TGTGCCAGCAGTCTATCCCCCGGTGTTTGGTACGAGCAGTACTTC.